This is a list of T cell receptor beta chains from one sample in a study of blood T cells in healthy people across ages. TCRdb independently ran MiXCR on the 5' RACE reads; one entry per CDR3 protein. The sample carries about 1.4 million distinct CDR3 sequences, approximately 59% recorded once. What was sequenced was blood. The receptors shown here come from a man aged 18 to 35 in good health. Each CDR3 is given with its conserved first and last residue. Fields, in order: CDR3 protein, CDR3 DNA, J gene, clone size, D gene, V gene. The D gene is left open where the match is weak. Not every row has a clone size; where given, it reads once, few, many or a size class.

CASSATGENYGYTF,TGTGCCAGCAGTGCAACAGGGGAGAATTATGGCTACACCTTC,TRBJ1-2,NA,TRBD1,TRBV12-3/TRBV12-4
CASSFPTGTGSTEAFF,TGTGCCAGCAGCTTTCCGACAGGAACCGGGAGTACTGAAGCTTTCTTT,TRBJ1-1,NA,NA,TRBV7-9
CASSLAPRGVGEKLFF,TGTGCCAGCAGTTTAGCGCCCAGGGGGGTCGGGGAAAAACTGTTTTTT,TRBJ1-4,NA,TRBD1,TRBV12-3/TRBV12-4
CSARPFWGAQETQYF,TGCAGTGCTAGACCATTTTGGGGGGCTCAAGAGACCCAGTACTTC,TRBJ2-5,NA,NA,TRBV20-1
CASKDAVNTGELFF,TGTGCCAGCAAGGACGCGGTAAACACCGGGGAGCTGTTTTTT,TRBJ2-2,NA,NA,TRBV27
CASKLAGGESYNEQFF,TGCGCCAGCAAACTAGCGGGAGGAGAATCCTACAATGAGCAGTTCTTC,TRBJ2-1,NA,TRBD2,TRBV5-1
CSAPMASRSTDTQYF,TGCAGTGCCCCCATGGCTAGTCGGAGCACAGATACGCAGTATTTT,TRBJ2-3,NA,NA,TRBV20-1
CAGGYGSSYNEQFF,TGTGCCGGCGGGTACGGGAGCTCCTACAATGAGCAGTTCTTC,TRBJ2-1,NA,NA,TRBV7-2
CASSLHNKGTPSYEQFF,TGTGCCAGCAGTTTGCACAACAAAGGGACCCCTTCCTACGAGCAGTTCTTC,TRBJ2-1,NA,NA,TRBV27
CSVHPEAMNTEAFF,TGCAGCGTTCATCCAGAGGCTATGAACACTGAAGCTTTCTTT,TRBJ1-1,NA,NA,TRBV29-1
CASSPNPAGVHNEQFF,TGTGCCAGCAGCCCTAACCCAGCGGGAGTACACAATGAGCAGTTCTTC,TRBJ2-1,NA,TRBD2,TRBV7-6
CASEGDTKNIQYF,TGTGCCAGCGAGGGGGATACCAAAAACATTCAGTACTTC,TRBJ2-4,NA,NA,TRBV7-9
CSVVGQDSYEQYF,TGCAGCGTGGTGGGACAGGACTCCTACGAGCAGTACTTC,TRBJ2-7,few,TRBD1,TRBV29-1
CASSLSYRGPSEESQYF,TGTGCCAGCAGCTTAAGTTACAGGGGCCCATCGGAAGAGTCCCAGTACTTC,TRBJ2-5,NA,TRBD1,TRBV7-9
CASRPPGLEQFF,TGTGCCAGCAGACCACCGGGACTTGAGCAGTTCTTC,TRBJ2-1,NA,NA,TRBV28
CSVRTSYNEQFF,TGCAGCGTTCGGACTAGCTACAATGAGCAGTTCTTC,TRBJ2-1,NA,TRBD2,TRBV29-1
CATSRVSQSSSYNEQFF,TGTGCCACCAGCAGAGTTTCACAGTCGAGCTCCTACAATGAGCAGTTCTTC,TRBJ2-1,NA,NA,TRBV15
CASSLKGMEGKQFF,TGTGCCAGCAGTTTAAAAGGTATGGAGGGAAAGCAGTTCTTC,TRBJ2-1,NA,NA,TRBV6-2/TRBV6-3
CASSKSGMGMSSYNEQFF,TGTGCCAGCAGCAAATCGGGAATGGGGATGAGCTCCTACAATGAGCAGTTCTTC,TRBJ2-1,NA,NA,TRBV21-1
CSARPGGSYYEQYF,TGCAGTGCTAGACCGGGGGGGTCGTACTACGAGCAGTACTTC,TRBJ2-7,NA,TRBD2,TRBV20-1
CASSYSPRGSTDTQYF,TGTGCCAGCAGTTACTCGCCCAGGGGTTCCACAGATACGCAGTATTTT,TRBJ2-3,NA,NA,TRBV6-6
CASSSDQPFPSTDTQYF,TGTGCCAGCAGCTCGGACCAGCCCTTCCCTAGCACAGATACGCAGTATTTT,TRBJ2-3,NA,NA,TRBV5-5
CASSLGRASEYNEQFF,TGTGCCAGCAGTCTTGGGAGGGCTTCGGAATACAATGAGCAGTTCTTC,TRBJ2-1,NA,TRBD2,TRBV7-7
CAWSPRPPGSHSNQPQHF,TGTGCCTGGAGTCCCCGACCCCCTGGGTCCCATAGCAATCAGCCCCAGCATTTT,TRBJ1-5,NA,NA,TRBV30
CASSLDDGTESTDTQYF,TGTGCCAGCAGTTTAGATGATGGGACCGAGAGCACAGATACGCAGTATTTT,TRBJ2-3,NA,NA,TRBV12-3/TRBV12-4
CASSQIGGARNEQFF,TGTGCCAGCAGCCAGATCGGGGGGGCCCGGAATGAGCAGTTCTTC,TRBJ2-1,NA,TRBD2,TRBV3-1
CASSLGGVDRRRANEKLFF,TGTGCCAGCAGCTTGGGGGGAGTGGACAGGAGACGGGCTAATGAAAAACTGTTTTTT,TRBJ1-4,NA,TRBD1,TRBV5-6
CATSERTGSEAFF,TGTGCCACCAGTGAAAGGACAGGATCTGAAGCTTTCTTT,TRBJ1-1,few,TRBD1,TRBV24-1
CASRSGQGATNEKLFF,TGTGCCAGCAGATCAGGCCAGGGGGCAACTAATGAAAAACTGTTTTTT,TRBJ1-4,NA,TRBD1,TRBV27
CASGLGIWNEQFF,TGTGCTAGTGGCCTGGGCATTTGGAATGAGCAGTTCTTC,TRBJ2-1,NA,NA,TRBV12-5
CSVVPGQGNTEAFF,TGCAGCGTGGTACCGGGACAGGGGAACACTGAAGCTTTCTTT,TRBJ1-1,NA,TRBD1,TRBV29-1
CASSLETGKPYEQYF,TGCGCCAGCAGCTTGGAGACAGGAAAACCCTACGAGCAGTACTTC,TRBJ2-7,few,NA,TRBV5-1
CASSSTREGTEAFF,TGTGCCAGCAGCTCTACCCGGGAAGGCACTGAAGCTTTCTTT,TRBJ1-1,NA,NA,TRBV7-9
CASSHQGGSGSSEQFF,TGCGCCAGCAGCCACCAGGGGGGTTCGGGATCGAGTGAGCAGTTCTTC,TRBJ2-1,NA,NA,TRBV4-1
CSAKKGGPLVETQYF,TGCAGTGCTAAGAAGGGGGGGCCGTTGGTAGAGACCCAGTACTTC,TRBJ2-5,once,NA,TRBV20-1
CASSRQGSNEKLFF,TGTGCCAGCAGTCGACAGGGCTCTAATGAAAAACTGTTTTTT,TRBJ1-4,NA,TRBD1,TRBV12-3/TRBV12-4
CSVEGGEAGYGYTF,TGCAGCGTTGAGGGGGGGGAGGCAGGGTATGGCTACACCTTC,TRBJ1-2,once,NA,TRBV29-1
CASRDRDSSYEQYF,TGTGCCAGCAGAGACCGGGATAGCTCCTACGAGCAGTACTTC,TRBJ2-7,few,NA,TRBV12-3/TRBV12-4
CASSLRPWKSYEQYF,TGTGCCAGCAGCCTACGCCCATGGAAGTCCTACGAGCAGTACTTC,TRBJ2-7,NA,NA,TRBV7-2
CASSYVGGSPDNEQFF,TGTGCCAGCAGTTACGTGGGCGGGAGCCCCGACAATGAGCAGTTCTTC,TRBJ2-1,NA,TRBD2,TRBV6-5
CASSLVIRPGSGPHRAKNIQYF,TGTGCCAGCAGCTTAGTAATTCGGCCGGGTAGCGGGCCTCACCGAGCCAAAAACATTCAGTACTTC,TRBJ2-4,NA,TRBD2,TRBV11-2
CASRTGLFYEQYF,TGTGCCAGCCGGACAGGGCTTTTCTACGAGCAGTACTTC,TRBJ2-7,NA,TRBD1,TRBV12-3/TRBV12-4
CASSYSGQVDEQYF,TGTGCCAGCAGTTATTCAGGACAGGTTGACGAGCAGTACTTC,TRBJ2-7,NA,TRBD1,TRBV12-3/TRBV12-4
CASSLAGTGAGSGEQYF,TGTGCCAGCAGCTTAGCAGGGACAGGGGCTGGGTCTGGGGAGCAGTACTTC,TRBJ2-7,once,TRBD1,TRBV7-8
CASSLVGDRGTNEQFF,TGTGCCAGCAGCTTGGTAGGGGACAGGGGTACGAATGAGCAGTTCTTC,TRBJ2-1,once,TRBD1,TRBV5-6
CATLEWDGYTF,TGTGCGACTCTAGAATGGGATGGCTACACCTTC,TRBJ1-2,NA,NA,TRBV28
CASSRRDRGFLYNEQYF,TGTGCCAGCTCGCGCCGGGACAGGGGATTTTTGTACAATGAGCAGTACTTC,TRBJ2-7,NA,TRBD1,TRBV6-2/TRBV6-3
CASSQDLVDEQFF,TGTGCCAGCAGCCAAGATCTTGTAGATGAGCAGTTCTTC,TRBJ2-1,few,NA,TRBV4-2
CASSQASLALDTQYF,TGTGCCAGCAGCCAAGCTAGCCTAGCGCTAGATACGCAGTATTTT,TRBJ2-3,few,NA,TRBV14
CASSQDTGSSYNEQFF,TGCGCCAGCAGCCAAGATACGGGGAGCTCCTACAATGAGCAGTTCTTC,TRBJ2-1,NA,NA,TRBV4-1